What follows are 8 T cell receptor beta chains derived from one specimen sequenced in a study of cytomegalovirus exposure and HLA in healthy donors (dated by TCRdb to the late 2010s). The library came from the immunoSEQ multiplex PCR assay. For the multiplex PCR, a mixture combining 60 forward primers for TCR Vbeta segments and 13 reverse primers for TCR Jbeta segments was used. The table was pulled from immuneACCESS by TCRdb, which kept in-frame rearrangements only. Such tables lose some clones; where checked, under half of the loss comes from unresolved V genes, and the rest has no known cause. Within this sample are about 98,000 clones, with 60% to 80% of them counted one time only. The ten largest account for around 1.3% of the sample. Sequencing was carried out using PBMCs. These receptors all stem from a female donor in good health and CMV-seronegative.

This chain connects TRBV7-2 to TRBJ1-3; D gene unclear. The ends were cut back, 7 bases at V and 4 bases at J, with 17 bases in the middle. There are 15 residues in the CDR3. CDR1 is SGHTA and CDR2 is FQGNSA in the germline V gene. CDR3: CASNPEGSLGNTIYF. Written as DNA, the CDR3 is TGTGCCAGCAACCCCGAGGGTTCTTTAGGAAACACCATATATTTT.

This clone has only one observation. The V gene is TRBV5-1, the J gene TRBJ2-7; a possible D gene is TRBD2 (5 bases). Between the trimmed V and J ends, which lost 3 bases and 0 bases, there was a span of 10 bases. This CDR3 spans 14 amino acids. Per the germline V gene, CDR1 is SGHRS and CDR2 is YFSETQ. The DNA for the CDR3 is TGCGCCAGCAGCTCCGGACTCACCTCCTACGAGCAGTACTTC. It specifies CASSSGLTSYEQYF. Full variable domain (missing parts from reference TRBV5-1 and TRBJ2-7): KAGVTQTPRYLIKTRGQQVTLSCSPISGHRSVSWYQQTPGQGLQFLFEYFSETQRNKGNFPGRFSGRQFSNSRSEMNVSTLELGDSALYLCASSSGLTSYEQYFGPGTRLTVT.

The chain couples TRBV10-3 to TRBJ1-5; TRBD1 might be the D (5 bases). Trimming took 3 bases from V and 2 from J, leaving 14 bases between them. Looked up from germline, CDR1 is ENHRY and CDR2 is SYGVKD. The CDR3 sequence is 16 residues long. The DNA of the CDR3 is TGTGCCATCAGTGACAGGGAGGTAGCGGGCAATCAGCCCCAGCATTTT. This encodes CAISDREVAGNQPQHF.

The CDR3 sequence is CASSETGAYQPQHF. The CDR3 DNA follows: TGTGCCAGCAGTGAGACCGGAGCTTACCAGCCCCAGCATTTT. V usage is TRBV2 and J usage is TRBJ1-5, with D unresolved. This CDR3 contains 14 residues. The germline V and J ends were trimmed by 3 bases and 7 bases, with 13 bases remaining between them. The germline gives CDR1 SNHLY, CDR2 FYNNEI.

This sequence joins TRBV5-8 and TRBJ2-5; D ambiguous. CDR1 is SGHTS, CDR2 YDEGEE, per germline. This CDR3 spans 14 amino acids. V shed 4 bases and J shed 5 bases, with 15 bases lying between them. CDR3 amino acids: CASSPRSLGETQYF. In DNA form, the CDR3 reads TGTGCCAGCAGCCCGCGGTCCCTCGGGGAGACCCAGTACTTC.

CDR3 nucleotides: TGTGCCAGCAGCTTAGCTCTCGATTCACCCCTCCACTTT. Protein: CASSLALDSPLHF. The chain is built from TRBV7-9 and TRBJ1-6; D remains ambiguous. Germline V CDR1 and CDR2: SEHNR, FQNEAQ (reference sequence). The V end was cut by 0 bases, the J end by 8 bases, with 5 bases between. There are 13 residues in the CDR3.

J is TRBJ2-3 and V is TRBV29-1; 9 nucleotides agree with TRBD2. J gave up 2 bases and V 3 bases, and 3 bases lay outside the gene matches. The V gene's germline CDR1 is SQVTM and CDR2 ANQGSEA. The CDR3 has 14 residues. CDR3 bases: TGCAGCGTTGAGCGGGGGGGGGACACAGATACGCAGTATTTT. Protein sequence: CSVERGGDTDTQYF.

This clone was picked up a small number of times. The chain has TRBV7-9 and TRBJ2-5, with a possible D match to TRBD2 (6 bases). Germline-derived CDR1 and CDR2 are SEHNR and FQNEAQ (reference sequence). CDR3 length: 15 residues. V lost 1 base and J 4 bases, leaving 13 bases between the germline ends. CDR3 coding DNA: TGTGCCAGCAGCTTAGGATCAGGGCGGGGAGAGACCCAGTACTTC. Translated: CASSLGSGRGETQYF.